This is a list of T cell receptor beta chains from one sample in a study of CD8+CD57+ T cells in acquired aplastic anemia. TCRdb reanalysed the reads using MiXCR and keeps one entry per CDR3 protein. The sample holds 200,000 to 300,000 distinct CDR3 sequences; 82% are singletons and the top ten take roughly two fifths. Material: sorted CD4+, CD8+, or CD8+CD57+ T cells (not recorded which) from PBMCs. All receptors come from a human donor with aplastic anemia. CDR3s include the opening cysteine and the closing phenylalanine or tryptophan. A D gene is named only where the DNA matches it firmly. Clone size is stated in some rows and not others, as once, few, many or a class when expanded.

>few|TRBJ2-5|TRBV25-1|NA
TGTGCCAGCAGTGACTTCCCCGCGGAGACCCAGTACTTC
CASSDFPAETQYF
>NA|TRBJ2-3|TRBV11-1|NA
TGTGCCAGCAGCTTAGGAGCGGGTTCGGATACGCAGTATTTT
CASSLGAGSDTQYF
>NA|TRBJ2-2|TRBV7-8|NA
TGTGCCAGCAGTTTTTCGCACACCGGGGAGCTGTTTTTT
CASSFSHTGELFF
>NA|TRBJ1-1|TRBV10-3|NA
TGTGCCATCAGTGAAGTAATGAACACTGAAGCTTTCTTT
CAISEVMNTEAFF
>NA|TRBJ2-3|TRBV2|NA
TGTGCCAGCGGGGACGGCCGCACAGATAGGCAGTATTTT
CASGDGRTDRQYF
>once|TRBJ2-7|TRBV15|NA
TGTGCCAGCAGCAGCAGCAGCAAGGAAGACGCGCAGTACTTC
CASSSSSKEDAQYF
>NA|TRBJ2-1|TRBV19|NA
TGTGCCAGTAGTACAGGAAGGTCGACCCGCTCAAATGAGCAGTTCTTC
CASSTGRSTRSNEQFF
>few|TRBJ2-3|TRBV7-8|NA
TGTGCCAGCAGCTTGACAAACGGGACCGGAGATACGCAGTATTTT
CASSLTNGTGDTQYF
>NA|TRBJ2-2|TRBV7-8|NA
TGTGCCAGCAGCTTAGCGGAAGGTCCCGCTACGCAGCATTTTTTT
CASSLAEGPATQHFF
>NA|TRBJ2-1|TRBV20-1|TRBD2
TGCAGTGCTCTCCCCCGACTAGCTACTGAGCAGTTCTTC
CSALPRLATEQFF
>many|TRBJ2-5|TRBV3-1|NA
TGTGCCAGCAGCCTACCTTGGGCCAGCCAAGAGACCCAGTACTTC
CASSLPWASQETQYF
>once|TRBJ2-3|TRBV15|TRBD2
TGTGCCACCAGCTTAGCGGGCGGACCCGATGCGCAGTATTTT
CATSLAGGPDAQYF
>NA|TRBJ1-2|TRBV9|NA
TGTGCCAGCAGCCCCGGGACCGTGGTAGTAAATAACTTC
CASSPGTVVVNNF
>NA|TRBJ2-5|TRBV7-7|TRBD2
TGTGCCAGCAACAGAGGCAGCGGGGAAGAGATCCTTTACTTC
CASNRGSGEEILYF
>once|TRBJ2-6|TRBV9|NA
NA
CASSLTGQPQHFVLTF
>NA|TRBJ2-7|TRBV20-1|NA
TGCAGTGCTAGGGAATGGGGCGGTAAGTACTTC
CSAREWGGKYF
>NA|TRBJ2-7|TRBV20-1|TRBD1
TGCAGTGCTAGGGGTCCGGACAGGGACTCCTACGAGCAGTACTTC
CSARGPDRDSYEQYF
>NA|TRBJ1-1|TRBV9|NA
TGTGCCAGCAGCGTAGCTCGGACAATTAACACTGTCGCTTTCTTT
CASSVARTINTVAFF
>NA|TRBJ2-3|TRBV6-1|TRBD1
TGTGCCAGCACCGAACGGACAGGGTTGACCACAGATACGCAGTATTTT
CASTERTGLTTDTQYF
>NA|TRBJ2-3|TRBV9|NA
TGTGCCAGCAGCGTATCCGGGGCCCACAATGCGCAGTATTTT
CASSVSGAHNAQYF
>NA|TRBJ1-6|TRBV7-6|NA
TGTGCCAGCACCCCGAGGGCAAATTCACCCCTCCACTTT
CASTPRANSPLHF
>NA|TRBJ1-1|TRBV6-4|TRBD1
TGTGCCAGCAACGAACCAGGGGGCGAGGCTTTCTTT
CASNEPGGEAFF
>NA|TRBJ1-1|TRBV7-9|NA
TGTGCCAGACGGGGGGTGGGGGAGACGCACAACGACGCGTTCTTT
CARRGVGETHNDAFF
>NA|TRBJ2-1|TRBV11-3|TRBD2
TGTGCCAGCAGCATAGATCTCACAGGCGTTGAGCTAGCGGCACCCTCCTACAATGAGCAGTTCTTC
CASSIDLTGVELAAPSYNEQFF
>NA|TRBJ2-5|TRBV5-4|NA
TGTGCCAGCAGCAGGGGGGCGGAGCAAGAGACCCAGTACTTC
CASSRGAEQETQYF
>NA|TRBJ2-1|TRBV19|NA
TGTGACAGTAGTATGTCCCTGAACACTGAAGCGTTCTTT
CDSSMSLNTEAFF
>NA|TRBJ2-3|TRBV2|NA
TGTGCCAGCATGGGGCCTCCAGACACAAATCCGCAGTATTTT
CASMGPPDTNPQYF
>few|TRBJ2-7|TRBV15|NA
TGTGCCACCAGCACCCGGGACGGAGAATACGAGCAGTACTTC
CATSTRDGEYEQYF
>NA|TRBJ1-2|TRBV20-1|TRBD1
TGCAGTGCTAGAGATATATCGGACAGGGGCTATGGCTACACCTTC
CSARDISDRGYGYTF
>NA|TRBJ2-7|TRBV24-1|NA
TGTGCCACCAGTGATTCCGGGACGAGAGAGCAGTACTTC
CATSDSGTREQYF
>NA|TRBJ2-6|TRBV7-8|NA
TGTGCCAGCAGCTTAGCGGGTAGCTACGGGGCGAACTTTCTGACTTTC
CASSLAGSYGANFLTF
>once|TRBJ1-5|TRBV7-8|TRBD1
TGTGCCAGCAGCCTATACAGGGGAACCGATCAGCCCCAGCATTTT
CASSLYRGTDQPQHF
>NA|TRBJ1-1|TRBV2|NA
TGTGCCAGTAGCATTTCTTTGGGGACCAATGAGGCTTTCTTT
CASSISLGTNEAFF
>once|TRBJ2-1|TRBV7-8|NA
TGTGCCAGCAGCTTTCAGGGAGGCCCGGATACCCATGAGCAGTTCTTC
CASSFQGGPDTHEQFF
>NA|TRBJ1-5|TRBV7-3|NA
TGTGCCAGCAGTTCTAGGGGGGCTAGCGGAGAGACGCAGCAGCATTTT
CASSSRGASGETQQHF
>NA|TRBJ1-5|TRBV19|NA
TGTGCCAGTAGTATTTCTTGCGGGTACAACCATCCCCAGCATTTT
CASSISCGYNHPQHF
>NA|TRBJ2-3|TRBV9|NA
TGTGCCAGCAGCGTAGGGGGGGCAGCCACATATTCGCAGTATTTT
CASSVGGAATYSQYF
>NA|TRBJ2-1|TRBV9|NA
TGTGCCACCAGCGTAGATAGTAAGGGGGGGAATGAGCAGTTCTTC
CATSVDSKGGNEQFF
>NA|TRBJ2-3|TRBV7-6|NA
TGTGCCAGCAGCTTGGACGCCGATTCACCCCTCCACTTTTTT
CASSLDADSPLHFF
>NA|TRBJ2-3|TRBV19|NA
TGTGCCAGTAGTATAGCTAGCCAGGCCTACAATGAGCAGTTTTTC
CASSIASQAYNEQFF
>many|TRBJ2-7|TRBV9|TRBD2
TGTGCCAGCAGCGTGTCGGGACTAGTCTACGAGCAGTACTTC
CASSVSGLVYEQYF
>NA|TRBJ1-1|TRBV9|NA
TGTGCCAGCAGCTCCTCCACGGAACATCCGATCCAGACTGAAGCTTTCTTT
CASSSSTEHPIQTEAFF
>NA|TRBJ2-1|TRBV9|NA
TGTGCCAGCAGCGCTGGGAGCACCCATGAGAAGTTATTC
CASSAGSTHEKLF
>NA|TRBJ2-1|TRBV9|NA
TGTGCCAGCAGTGAGGATGGGGTCGGTGACCACTCCTTC
CASSEDGVGDHSF
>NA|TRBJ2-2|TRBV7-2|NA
TGTGCCAGCAGCTTAGGGCGGGGACCCGGGGCGCTGTTTTTT
CASSLGRGPGALFF
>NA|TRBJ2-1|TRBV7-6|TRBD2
TGTGCCAGCAGCTCTGAAGCGGGGGGGTCAAGGCTGCAGTTCTTC
CASSSEAGGSRLQFF
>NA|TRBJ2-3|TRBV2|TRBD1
TGTGCCACCGGGGCAGGGGGCACAGGTGAGCTGTATTTT
CATGAGGTGELYF